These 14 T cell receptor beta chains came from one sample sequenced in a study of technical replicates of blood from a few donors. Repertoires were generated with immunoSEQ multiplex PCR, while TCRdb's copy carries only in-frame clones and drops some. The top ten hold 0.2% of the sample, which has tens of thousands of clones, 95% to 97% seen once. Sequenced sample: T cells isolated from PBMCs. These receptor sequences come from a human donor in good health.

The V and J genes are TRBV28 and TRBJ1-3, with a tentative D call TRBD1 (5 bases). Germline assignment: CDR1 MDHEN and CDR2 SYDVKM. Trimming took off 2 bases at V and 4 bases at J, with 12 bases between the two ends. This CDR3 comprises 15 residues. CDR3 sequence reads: CASSLRPKGGNTIYF. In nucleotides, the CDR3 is TGTGCCAGCAGTTTACGGCCGAAGGGGGGAAACACCATATATTTT. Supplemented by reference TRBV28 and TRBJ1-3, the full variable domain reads DVKVTQSSRYLVKRTGEKVFLECVQDMDHENMFWYRQDPGLGLRLIYFSYDVKMKEKGDIPEGYSVSREKKERFSLILESASTNQTSMYLCASSLRPKGGNTIYFGEGSWLTVV.

CDR3 region: CASSDPGSSGYTF. The CDR3, as DNA: TGTGCCAGCAGTGACCCTGGGTCTAGTGGCTACACCTTC. The genes are TRBV6-4 and TRBJ1-2; D is unresolved. The CDR3 runs 13 residues. Looked up from germline, CDR1 is MRHNA and CDR2 is SNTAGT. Trimming removed 2 bases from V and 7 bases from J, with 11 bases in between.

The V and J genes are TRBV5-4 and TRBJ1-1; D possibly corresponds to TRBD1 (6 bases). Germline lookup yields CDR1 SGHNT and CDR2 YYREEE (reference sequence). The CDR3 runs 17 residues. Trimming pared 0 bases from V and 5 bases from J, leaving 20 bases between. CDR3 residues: CASSLGPAGGRNTEAFF. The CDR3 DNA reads TGTGCCAGCAGCTTGGGGCCGGCGGGGGGGCGGAATACTGAAGCTTTCTTT.

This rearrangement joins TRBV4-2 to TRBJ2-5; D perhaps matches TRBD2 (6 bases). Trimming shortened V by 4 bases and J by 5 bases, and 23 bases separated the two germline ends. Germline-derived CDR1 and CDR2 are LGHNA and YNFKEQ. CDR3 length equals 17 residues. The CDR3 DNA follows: TGTGCCAGCAGCCCCCTCTCAGTTCGGGAGAGTATGGAGACCCAGTACTTC. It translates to CASSPLSVRESMETQYF.

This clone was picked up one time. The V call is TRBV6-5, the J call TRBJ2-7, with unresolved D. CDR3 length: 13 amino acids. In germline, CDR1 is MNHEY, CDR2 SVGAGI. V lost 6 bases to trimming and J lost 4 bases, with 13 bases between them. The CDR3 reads CASSSQHPYEQYF. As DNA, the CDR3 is TGTGCCAGCAGCTCTCAACACCCATACGAGCAGTACTTC.

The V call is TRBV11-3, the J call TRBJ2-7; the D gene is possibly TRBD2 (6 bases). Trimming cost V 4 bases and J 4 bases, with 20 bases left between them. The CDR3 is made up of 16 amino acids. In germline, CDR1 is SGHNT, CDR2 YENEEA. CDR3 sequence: CASSSFPVGGTYEQYF. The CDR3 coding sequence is TGTGCCAGCAGCTCGTTCCCTGTGGGTGGGACTTACGAGCAGTACTTC.

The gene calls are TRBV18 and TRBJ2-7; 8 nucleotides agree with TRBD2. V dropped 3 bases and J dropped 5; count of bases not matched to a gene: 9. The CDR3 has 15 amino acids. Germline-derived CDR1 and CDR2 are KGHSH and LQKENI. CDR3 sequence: CASSPPGGASNEQYF. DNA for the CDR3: TGTGCCAGCTCACCGCCGGGGGGGGCGTCGAACGAGCAGTACTTC. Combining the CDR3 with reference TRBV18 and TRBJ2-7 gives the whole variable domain NAGVMQNPRHLVRRRGQEARLRCSPMKGHSHVYWYRQLPEEGLKFMVYLQKENIIDESGMPKERFSAEFPKEGPSILRIQQVVRGDSAAYFCASSPPGGASNEQYFGPGTRLTVT.

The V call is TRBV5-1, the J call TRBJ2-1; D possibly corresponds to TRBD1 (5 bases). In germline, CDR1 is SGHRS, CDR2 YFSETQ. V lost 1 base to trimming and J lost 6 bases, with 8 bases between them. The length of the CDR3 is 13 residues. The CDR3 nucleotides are TGCGCCAGCAGCTTGTCGCAGGGCAATGAGCAGTTCTTC. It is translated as CASSLSQGNEQFF.

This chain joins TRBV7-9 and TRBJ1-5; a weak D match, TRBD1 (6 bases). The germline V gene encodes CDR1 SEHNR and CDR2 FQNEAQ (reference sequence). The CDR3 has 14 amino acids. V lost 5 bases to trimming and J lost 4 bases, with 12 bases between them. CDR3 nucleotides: TGTGCCAGCAGCCCCGACAGGAGAAATCAGCCCCAGCATTTT. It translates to CASSPDRRNQPQHF.

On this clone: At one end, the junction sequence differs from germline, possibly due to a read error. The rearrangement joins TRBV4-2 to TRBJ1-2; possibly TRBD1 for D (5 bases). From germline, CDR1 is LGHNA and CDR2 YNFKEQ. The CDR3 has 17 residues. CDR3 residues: CASSQDQDTTTNYGYNF. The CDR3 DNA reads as TGTGCCAGCAGCCAAGATCAGGACACGACAACTAACTATGGCTACAACTTC.

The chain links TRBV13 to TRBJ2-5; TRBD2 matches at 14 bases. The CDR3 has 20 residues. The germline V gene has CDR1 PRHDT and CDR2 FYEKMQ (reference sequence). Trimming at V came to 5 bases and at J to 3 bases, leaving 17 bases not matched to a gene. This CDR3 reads CASSATSGTSGSMREETQYF. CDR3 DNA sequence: TGTGCCAGCAGCGCCACTTCAGGGACTAGCGGGAGCATGCGGGAAGAGACCCAGTACTTC. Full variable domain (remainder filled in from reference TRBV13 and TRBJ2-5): AAGVIQSPRHLIKEKRETATLKCYPIPRHDTVYWYQQGPGQDPQFLISFYEKMQSDKGSIPDRFSAQQFSDYHSELNMSSLELGDSALYFCASSATSGTSGSMREETQYFGPGTRLLVL.

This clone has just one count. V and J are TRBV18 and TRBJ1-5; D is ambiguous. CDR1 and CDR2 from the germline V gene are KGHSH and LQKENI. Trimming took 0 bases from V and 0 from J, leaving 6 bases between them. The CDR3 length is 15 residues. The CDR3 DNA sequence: TGTGCCAGCTCACCACCGTTGGCTAGCAATCAGCCCCAGCATTTT. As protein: CASSPPLASNQPQHF. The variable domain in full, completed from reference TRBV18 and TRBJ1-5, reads NAGVMQNPRHLVRRRGQEARLRCSPMKGHSHVYWYRQLPEEGLKFMVYLQKENIIDESGMPKERFSAEFPKEGPSILRIQQVVRGDSAAYFCASSPPLASNQPQHFGDGTRLSIL.

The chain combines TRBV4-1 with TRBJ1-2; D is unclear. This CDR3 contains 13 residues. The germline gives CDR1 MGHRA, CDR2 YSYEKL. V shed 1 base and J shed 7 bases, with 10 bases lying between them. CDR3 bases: TGCGCCAGCAGCCAAGTTGTTTCGTTTGGCTACACCTTC. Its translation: CASSQVVSFGYTF.

In nucleotides, the CDR3 is TGTGCCAGTACATCCGCAGGCTACAATGAGCAGTTCTTC. This sequence encodes CASTSAGYNEQFF. The V call is TRBV19, the J call TRBJ2-1; D unclear. The length of the CDR3 is 13 residues. The V end lost 7 bases, the J end lost 3 bases, and 10 bases lay between the germline ends. Germline CDR1 LNHDA, CDR2 SQIVND (reference sequence). Complete variable domain (other parts from reference TRBV19 and TRBJ2-1): DGGITQSPKYLFRKEGQNVTLSCEQNLNHDAMYWYRQDPGQGLRLIYYSQIVNDFQKGDIAEGYSVSREKKESFPLTVTSAQKNPTAFYLCASTSAGYNEQFFGPGTRLTVL.